This passage covers 3 T cell receptor beta chains from one sample sequenced in a study of T cells in Graves' hyperthyroidism and ophthalmopathy (dated by TCRdb to between 2018 and 2021). The receptor library was made with multiplex PCR. Sequenced on an Illumina HiSeq 2000. Amplification of TCR beta CDR3 regions was carried out from RNA transcripts. The TCR CDR3 was subjected to a first round of RT-PCR using the HTBI primer set and the Qiagen OneStep RT-PCR kit. TCRdb reran the public reads through fastp at Q25 and MiXCR, keeping productive beta chains. Rows are combined by CDR3 protein, so each entry shows the most common genes and DNA. The sample table holds hundreds of thousands of distinct CDR3 sequences, of which 15% to 20% were seen once. 40% to 50% of the sample goes to the ten largest clones. The specimen was blood. These TCRs come from a middle-aged man with Graves' ophthalmopathy.

This chain uses TRBV20-1 with TRBJ1-3; D not certain. The CDR3 is 16 residues long. Germline-derived CDR1 and CDR2 are DFQATT and SNEGSKA (reference sequence). V lost 0 bases and J lost 0, with 12 bases in between. The DNA of the CDR3 is TGCAGTGCTAGAGATGTGCGGCAAGCCTCTGGAAACACCATATATTTT. Protein: CSARDVRQASGNTIYF.

In this sample, this clonotype turned up many times. V usage is TRBV7-2 and J usage is TRBJ1-6; TRBD1 agrees at 10 bases. This CDR3 contains 16 residues. Unmatched junction bases numbered 8, after V lost 3 bases and J lost 9 bases. Germline V gene sequence: CDR1 SGHTA, CDR2 FQGNSA. CDR3 coding DNA: TGTGCCAGCAGCTTTTTCGGACAGGGGGGTGGTTCACCCCTCCACTTT. It codes for CASSFFGQGGGSPLHF.

This clonotype has only a few counts. The chain recombines TRBV29-1 with TRBJ2-1, with 9 bases lining up with TRBD2. The CDR3 is made up of 15 amino acids. The ends lost 4 bases at V and 4 bases at J; junction bases unmatched: 8. Per germline, CDR1 SQVTM and CDR2 ANQGSEA. In DNA, the CDR3 is TGCAGCGTTGCGGGAGGGCTAGCGGGATACAATGAGCAGTTCTTC. This sequence encodes CSVAGGLAGYNEQFF.